These 27 T cell receptor beta chains share one sample of origin, sequenced in a study of T cells in women clearing cervical HPV infection. The table came from immunoSEQ multiplex PCR; TCRdb's copy has only in-frame clones and leaves some out. With more than 45,000 clones in the sample, the ten largest clones hold around 1.6%. Sequencing was performed on blood buffy coat. The receptors were gathered from a woman between 18 and 75 years old with a cervical HPV16 infection that either progressed to CIN3+ or cleared (not recorded which).

A remark on this clone: Read data end 3 residues before the CDR3 end; the end is taken from the germline J gene. The chain uses TRBV10-1 and TRBJ1-3; possible D gene TRBD1, 6 bases. The CDR3 has 15 amino acids. From germline, CDR1 is WNHNN and CDR2 SYGVQD (reference sequence). V was cut by 8 bases and J by 8 bases, with 22 bases left in between. The CDR3 loop is CASRGVQGIFDTIYF. Partial CDR3 DNA: TGCGCCAGCCGGGGGGTACAGGGAATTTTTGACACC.

Details on this clone: Sequencing ends 3 residues short of the CDR3 end; the germline J gene provides the rest. J is TRBJ2-1 and V is TRBV7-3; tentatively, D is TRBD1 (5 bases). Germline-derived CDR1 and CDR2 are SGHTA and FQGTGA. CDR3 length: 15 amino acids. Trimming left V 2 bases short and J 1 base short, with 9 bases between. The CDR3 sequence: CASSLGRASYNEQFF. The covered CDR3 bases are TGTGCCAGCAGCTTAGGCAGGGCTTCCTACAATGAG.

In the case of this clone: The read is 3 residues too short to cover the CDR3 end, so that end is filled in from the germline J gene. The chain joins TRBV30 to TRBJ1-4, with unresolved D. The CDR3 length is 13 residues. From germline, CDR1 is GTSNPN and CDR2 SVGIG (reference sequence). V gave up 0 bases and J gave up 5 bases, with 7 bases separating them. CDR3 sequence reads: CAWSVRRNEKLFF. The sequenced part of the CDR3 DNA is TGTGCCTGGAGTGTACGCAGGAATGAAAAA.

Details on this clone: The CDR3 end is not reached by the read, which stops 3 residues before it; the germline J gene fills it in. This chain connects TRBV5-4 to TRBJ2-5, with a tentative D call TRBD1 (5 bases). The V gene lost 0 bases and the J gene lost 2 bases, with 14 bases spanning the gap. In germline, CDR1 is SGHNT, CDR2 YYREEE (reference sequence). The CDR3 runs to 16 residues. The CDR3 region is CASSLDPGPTQETQYF. Incomplete CDR3 DNA: TGTGCCAGCAGCTTGGATCCAGGGCCCACTCAAGAGACC.

Worth noting for this clone: The read terminates 3 residues ahead of where the CDR3 ends, so the germline J gene completes it. The chain couples TRBV5-1 to TRBJ1-5, with D possibly TRBD1 on 6 matching bases. The V end was cut by 4 bases, the J end by 0 bases, with 8 bases between. This CDR3 contains 14 residues. CDR1 SGHRS and CDR2 YFSETQ come from the germline V gene. CDR3 loop: CASSPGASNQPQHF. The CDR3 DNA, read in part, is TGCGCCAGCAGCCCAGGGGCTAGCAATCAGCCC.

As to this clone: The read comes to an end 3 residues before the CDR3 does, leaving the germline J gene to fill in the end. The V and J genes are TRBV7-8 and TRBJ1-2; tentative D call: TRBD1 (6 bases). In germline, CDR1 is SGHVS, CDR2 FQNEAQ. CDR3 size: 14 residues. Incomplete CDR3 DNA: TGTGCCAGCAGCTTAGGCTGGGGGCAGGGAGGC. It yields the protein CASSLGWGQGG. The CDR3 in full is CASSLGWGQGGYTF.

In regard to this clone: The missing CDR3 end, 3 residues past where the read stops, is filled in from the germline J gene. This chain connects TRBV12-3 or TRBV12-4 to TRBJ1-1; 11 bases fit TRBD1. J lost 1 base, V lost 6 bases, and 7 bases had no gene match. The CDR3 extends over 16 amino acids. CDR3 amino acids: CASRTLDRGRNTEAFF. CDR3 DNA, as far as it was read: TGTGCCAGCAGGACCTTGGACAGGGGGCGGAACACTGAA.

Regarding this clone: The CDR3 is cut off 3 residues early in the read; its end comes from the germline J gene. The chain is built from TRBV30 and TRBJ1-6; TRBD1 matches 9 bases. Trimming removed 1 base from V and 9 bases from J; junction bases left unmatched: 10. Germline CDR1 GTSNPN, CDR2 SVGIG (reference sequence). The CDR3 has 16 residues. CDR3 residues: CAWSAIGQGFFSPLHF. The DNA read from the CDR3 is TGTGCCTGGAGTGCCATCGGACAGGGGTTTTTTTCACCC.

For this clone: The read comes to an end 3 residues before the CDR3 does, leaving the germline J gene to fill in the end. This sequence joins TRBV2 and TRBJ1-1; D is unclear. Trimming took off 4 bases at V and 3 bases at J, with 9 bases between the two ends. Germline CDR1 is SNHLY and CDR2 is FYNNEI. The CDR3 is 13 amino acids. CDR3 amino acids: CASSVRSDTEAFF. CDR3 bases read: TGTGCCAGCAGTGTCCGAAGCGACACTGAA.

With respect to this clone: The CDR3 is cut off 3 residues early in the read; its end comes from the germline J gene. This chain joins TRBV2 and TRBJ1-1, with 12 nucleotides matching TRBD1. From germline, CDR1 is SNHLY and CDR2 FYNNEI. With 4 bases clipped from V and 3 bases from J, the junction kept 3 bases outside the gene matches. CDR3 size: 15 residues. Incomplete CDR3 DNA: TGTGCCAGCAGTGGGGGGACAGGGGGCTACACTGAA. This translates into CASSGGTGGYTE. Given in full, the CDR3 is CASSGGTGGYTEAFF.

Of note for this clone: Read sequence stops 3 residues before the CDR3 end, and the germline J gene provides the missing end. The chain has TRBV5-4 and TRBJ1-6; D ambiguous. Germline V gene data show CDR1 as SGHNT and CDR2 as YYREEE (reference sequence). CDR3 length: 13 residues. The V and J ends lost 0 bases and 10 bases respectively, with 8 bases between them. The CDR3 spells CASSLESGSPLHF. The DNA read from the CDR3 is TGTGCCAGCAGCTTGGAATCGGGGTCACCC. The variable domain in full, completed from reference TRBV5-4 and TRBJ1-6, reads ETGVTQSPTHLIKTRGQQVTLRCSSQSGHNTVSWYQQALGQGPQFIFQYYREEENGRGNFPPRFSGLQFPNYSSELNVNALELDDSALYLCASSLESGSPLHFGNGTRLTVT.

Details on this clone: The CDR3 is cut off 3 residues early in the read; its end comes from the germline J gene. The chain recombines TRBV28 with TRBJ2-2; D gene ambiguous. This CDR3 is built from 13 residues. Germline V gives CDR1 MDHEN, CDR2 SYDVKM. Trimming stripped 2 bases from V and 6 bases from J, with 7 bases between. The CDR3: CASSLRLAGELFF. The covered CDR3 bases are TGTGCCAGCAGTTTAAGGCTAGCCGGGGAG.

Comments on this clone: The read is 3 residues too short to cover the CDR3 end, so that end is filled in from the germline J gene. The J gene is TRBJ1-2, the V gene TRBV5-1; 8 nucleotides agree with TRBD1. CDR3 length equals 15 residues. The junction had 11 bases not matched to a gene; V was cut back by 5 bases and J by 5 bases. Germline V lookup: CDR1 SGHRS, CDR2 YFSETQ. Partial CDR3 DNA: TGCGCCAGCAGTTCAATCTCAGGGGGCGCGTATGGC. This translates into CASSSISGGAYG. The whole CDR3 reads CASSSISGGAYGYTF.

Points on this clone: Sequencing ends 3 residues short of the CDR3 end; the germline J gene provides the rest. V usage is TRBV19 and J usage is TRBJ2-7, with 7 bases lining up with TRBD1. Per germline, CDR1 LNHDA and CDR2 SQIVND (reference sequence). The ends lost 5 bases at V and 3 bases at J; junction bases unmatched: 10. The CDR3 extends over 15 amino acids. The CDR3 here is CASSLRQGGDYEQYF. CDR3 DNA, as far as it was read: TGTGCCAGTAGTCTCCGACAGGGCGGTGACTACGAG.

Worth noting for this clone: The read finishes 3 residues shy of the CDR3 end, and the germline J gene is used to complete it. V gene TRBV5-1 combines with J gene TRBJ2-5; 12 positions agree with TRBD2. After removal of 3 bases from V and 4 bases from J, the junction contained 7 bases not matched to a gene. The CDR3 consists of 16 residues. The germline CDR1 and CDR2 sequences are SGHRS and YFSETQ. The CDR3 spells CASSSSGGAVRETQYF. CDR3 DNA (partial): TGCGCCAGCAGCTCTAGCGGGGGGGCCGTCAGAGAGACC.

A note on this clone: The CDR3 end lies 3 residues beyond the end of the read and is filled in from the germline J gene. The V gene is TRBV5-1, the J gene TRBJ1-2; TRBD1 is a possible D gene (5 bases). The length of the CDR3 is 16 residues. Trimming left V 0 bases short and J 6 bases short, with 18 bases between. Germline values: CDR1 SGHRS, CDR2 YFSETQ. The CDR3 bases that were read are TGCGCCAGCAGCTTGGTGTTTGCAGGGCTCGTGAATGGC. This encodes CASSLVFAGLVNG. The complete CDR3 reads CASSLVFAGLVNGYTF.

Notes on this clone: The CDR3 goes on 3 residues after the read ends, and that part is filled in from the germline J gene. This chain uses TRBV5-4 with TRBJ2-5; D may be TRBD2 (5 bases). Germline CDR1 reads SGHNT; CDR2 reads YYREEE (reference sequence). The CDR3 runs to 13 residues. The V end lost 4 bases, the J end lost 2 bases, and 9 bases lay between the germline ends. The CDR3 bases that were read are TGTGCCAGCAGCCCCCGGACTCAAGAGACC. As protein: CASSPRTQET. The entire CDR3 protein reads CASSPRTQETQYF.

Concerning this clone: The CDR3 extends 3 residues past the end of the read, so its final part is completed from the germline J gene. This chain links TRBV12-3 or TRBV12-4 with TRBJ2-7; 8 bases map to TRBD1. Trimming removed 5 bases from V and 1 base from J; junction bases left unmatched: 7. CDR3 length: 15 amino acids. Incomplete CDR3 DNA: TGTGCCAGCAGTCAAGACAGGGGTTGGTCCTACGAG. Protein product: CASSQDRGWSYE. The CDR3 in full is CASSQDRGWSYEQYF.

As to this clone: The DNA ends 3 residues before the CDR3 does, and the rest of the CDR3 is filled in from the germline J gene. V is TRBV5-1 and J is TRBJ1-1; unclear D gene. Germline lookup yields CDR1 SGHRS and CDR2 YFSETQ. The CDR3 sequence is 13 residues long. CDR3 DNA (partial): TGCGCCAGCAGCTTTTCGGTAGCAGCAGAA. The encoded protein is CASSFSVAAE. The whole CDR3 sequence reads CASSFSVAAEAFF.

CDR3 DNA (partial): TGTGCCAGCAGCTTGGGAGGGGAGGGC. Its protein is CASSLGGEG. The CDR3, in full, reads CASSLGGEGYTF. This chain connects TRBV5-6 to TRBJ1-2; tentatively, D is TRBD1 (5 bases). Read coverage stops 3 residues before the CDR3 terminus; the germline J gene supplies the remainder. This CDR3 contains 12 residues. Looked up from germline, CDR1 is SGHDT and CDR2 is YYEEEE.

About this clone itself: Read coverage stops 3 residues before the CDR3 terminus; the germline J gene supplies the remainder. The chain is built from TRBV2 and TRBJ2-7, with TRBD2 matching over 8 bases. Germline CDR1 SNHLY, CDR2 FYNNEI. The CDR3 spans 14 residues. With V trimmed by 6 bases and J by 3 bases, 7 bases remained unmatched. The CDR3 is CASRGTSGIYEQYF. Partial CDR3 DNA: TGTGCCAGCAGGGGGACTAGTGGGATCTACGAG.

Worth noting for this clone: The CDR3 end falls 3 residues outside the read, so it is completed with the germline J gene. The chain employs TRBV7-2 and TRBJ1-6, with 9 bases fitting TRBD1. CDR1 and CDR2 from the germline V gene are SGHTA and FQGNSA. The V and J ends lost 4 bases and 6 bases, in that order; junction bases with no gene match: 4. The CDR3 is made up of 15 amino acids. The chain's CDR3 is CASSYRQGGNSPLHF. The sequenced CDR3 bases are TGTGCCAGCAGCTACCGACAGGGGGGTAATTCACCC.

Comments on this clone: Germline is not matched at one junction end, which may reflect a read error. Read data end 3 residues before the CDR3 end; the end is taken from the germline J gene. J is TRBJ2-7 and V is TRBV4-2; TRBD2 matches at 7 bases. The CDR3 extends over 15 amino acids. Germline values: CDR1 LGHNA, CDR2 YNFKEQ. The chain's CDR3 is CASSQISGVSYEQYF. CDR3 DNA (partial): TGCGCCAGCAGCCAGATCAGCGGGGTGTCCTACGAG.

About this clone: The CDR3 end falls 3 residues outside the read, so it is completed with the germline J gene. The rearrangement uses TRBV5-5 and TRBJ2-7; D is possibly TRBD1 (5 bases). CDR1 is SGHKS and CDR2 is YYEKEE in the germline V gene (reference sequence). Trimming shortened V by 4 bases and J by 1 base, and 15 bases separated the two germline ends. This CDR3 spans 15 amino acids. The sequenced part of the CDR3 DNA is TGTGCCAGCAGCCAACCCCTTCAGGGATCCTACGAG. Translating gives CASSQPLQGSYE. The whole CDR3 protein is CASSQPLQGSYEQYF.

In the case of this clone: The CDR3 end falls 3 residues outside the read, so it is completed with the germline J gene. The chain combines TRBV5-1 with TRBJ2-7; TRBD2 matches 13 bases. Losses at the gene ends were 4 bases for V and 6 bases for J; bases not matched to a gene: 7. This CDR3 comprises 15 residues. CDR1 SGHRS and CDR2 YFSETQ come from the germline V gene. The CDR3 spells CASSPETSGRREQYF. CDR3 DNA (partial): TGCGCCAGCAGCCCCGAGACTAGCGGGAGGCGCGAG.

Comment on this clone: With the read ending 3 residues before the CDR3 end, the germline J gene is used to fill in that end. The V and J genes are TRBV2 and TRBJ2-3; the match to TRBD2 covers 8 bases. CDR1 is SNHLY, CDR2 FYNNEI, per germline. The CDR3 has 15 residues. The V gene end was trimmed by 6 bases and the J gene end by 2 bases; junction bases not matched to a gene: 7. Partial CDR3 DNA: TGTGCCAGCAGGCCCCTAGCGGGCCCCACAGATACG. Protein sequence: CASRPLAGPTDT. The full CDR3 reads CASRPLAGPTDTQYF.

About this clone itself: The observed sequence ends 3 residues before the CDR3 terminus, with the missing tail filled in from the germline J gene. The genes are TRBV6-2 or TRBV6-3 and TRBJ1-2; D not resolved. The CDR3 sequence is 12 residues long. Trimming took off 5 bases at V and 2 bases at J, with 6 bases between the two ends. CDR1 is MNHEY and CDR2 is SVGEGT in the germline V gene. The CDR3 protein is CASSQGNYGYTF. Partial CDR3 DNA: TGTGCCAGCAGTCAAGGGAACTATGGC.